Presented here are 20 T cell receptor beta chains from one specimen sequenced in a study of cytomegalovirus exposure and HLA in healthy donors (dated by TCRdb to 2015 to 2018). Receptors were amplified or captured by the immunoSEQ multiplex PCR assay. A mixture of 60 forward primers for TCR Vbeta segments and 13 reverse primers for TCR Jbeta segments was used in the multiplex PCR. TCRdb holds this immuneACCESS table with in-frame rearrangements only. Some clones are missing; in checked studies, unresolved V genes explain under half, and the rest has no known cause. This sample has some 180,000 clones in its table, and about 77% of those were observed once. The ten largest clones take up about 2.5% of the sample. Sequenced material: PBMCs. These receptors originate from a woman aged 25 to 45 in good health and CMV-seropositive.

The chain recombines TRBV6-6 with TRBJ2-1, with D maybe TRBD2 (6 bases). Germline-derived CDR1 and CDR2 are MNHNY and SVGAGI (reference sequence). The length of the CDR3 is 13 residues. Trimming stripped 2 bases from V and 14 bases from J, with 16 bases between. In DNA form, the CDR3 reads TGTGCCAGCAGTTACCCGGGAGAGGGACCGGAGTTCTTC. It yields the protein CASSYPGEGPEFF.

The chain combines TRBV4-1 with TRBJ2-5; D might be TRBD1 (6 bases). The DNA end is more similar to TRBJ2-7, so the J call may be wrong. This CDR3 is built from 13 residues. CDR1 is MGHRA and CDR2 is YSYEKL in the germline V gene. The DNA of the CDR3 is TGCGCCAGCAGCCAAGGGGGGCGTCTCGAGCAGTACTTC. Encoded protein: CASSQGGRLEQYF.

The V call is TRBV7-6, the J call TRBJ1-2; D might be TRBD1 (5 bases). The CDR3 has 13 amino acids. Trimming took off 1 base at V and 6 bases at J, with 9 bases between the two ends. Germline-derived CDR1 and CDR2 are SGHVS and FNYEAQ. This chain's CDR3 is CASSLGRVDGYTF. CDR3 bases: TGTGCCAGCAGCTTAGGCAGGGTGGATGGCTACACCTTC.

V and J are TRBV5-1 and TRBJ1-1; TRBD1 agrees at 7 bases. The CDR3 consists of 16 residues. The germline CDR1 and CDR2 sequences are SGHRS and YFSETQ. V shed 4 bases, J shed 3 bases, and the junction held 12 bases outside the gene matches. CDR3 in amino acids: CASSLRSGQTYTEAFF. CDR3 sequence (DNA): TGCGCCAGCAGCCTAAGGTCGGGACAGACTTACACTGAAGCTTTCTTT.

The V call is TRBV5-6, the J call TRBJ2-5; a possible D gene is TRBD2 (6 bases). The better agreement between TRBJ2-7 and the DNA end casts doubt on the J call. The CDR3 is made up of 14 amino acids. CDR1 SGHDT and CDR2 YYEEEE come from the germline V gene. CDR3 nucleotides: TGTGCCAGCAGCTTGGTGCCGGGGGTCTACGAGCAGTACTTC. Protein: CASSLVPGVYEQYF.

The chain couples TRBV7-9 to TRBJ2-1; 7 nucleotides match TRBD2. The germline V gene encodes CDR1 SEHNR and CDR2 FQNEAQ (reference sequence). The V and J ends lost 1 base and 7 bases, in that order; junction bases with no gene match: 7. This CDR3 contains 15 residues. CDR3 in DNA: TGTGCCAGCAGCTTAGGGCCGACGGGGGGAAATGAGCAGTTCTTC. It yields the protein CASSLGPTGGNEQFF.

The chain is built from TRBV11-2 and TRBJ1-2; D is uncertain. The CDR3 contains 14 residues. Deletions cut 1 base from V and 3 bases from J, with 9 bases between. Germline CDR1 SGHAT, CDR2 FQNNGV. CDR3 loop: CASSLVREHYGYTF. In DNA, the CDR3 is TGTGCCAGCAGCTTAGTGAGGGAGCACTATGGCTACACCTTC. Supplemented by reference TRBV11-2 and TRBJ1-2, the full variable domain reads EAGVAQSPRYKIIEKRQSVAFWCNPISGHATLYWYQQILGQGPKLLIQFQNNGVVDDSQLPKDRFSAERLKGVDSTLKIQPAKLEDSAVYLCASSLVREHYGYTFGSGTRLTVV.

Only one count was recorded for this clone. This chain joins TRBV19 and TRBJ1-2; D not resolved. Trimming removed 4 bases from V and 0 bases from J, with 9 bases in between. Germline V gene data show CDR1 as LNHDA and CDR2 as SQIVND (reference sequence). This CDR3 comprises 14 residues. CDR3 DNA sequence: TGTGCCAGTAGTACGGGGATTCCTAACTATGGCTACACCTTC. As protein: CASSTGIPNYGYTF.

In DNA form, the CDR3 reads TGTGCCTGGAGTCTAGACAGGGGGCGGGAGACCCAGTACTTC. As protein: CAWSLDRGRETQYF. The chain carries TRBV30 and TRBJ2-5, with 10 bases identical to TRBD1. V shed 2 bases and J 5 bases; nucleotides not matched to a gene: 5. CDR3 length equals 14 residues. The germline CDR1 and CDR2 sequences are GTSNPN and SVGIG (reference sequence).

This clone was seen more than once but under ten times. This chain joins TRBV18 and TRBJ2-2; D perhaps matches TRBD2 (5 bases). CDR1 KGHSH and CDR2 LQKENI come from the germline V gene. The germline V and J ends were trimmed by 4 bases and 4 bases, with 10 bases remaining between them. The CDR3 is 14 residues long. In DNA form, the CDR3 reads TGTGCCAGCTCACTGGAGGTGGGCACCGGGGAGCTGTTTTTT. Translation gives CASSLEVGTGELFF.

The V call is TRBV4-2, the J call TRBJ1-2; 10 nucleotides line up with TRBD1. CDR1 LGHNA and CDR2 YNFKEQ come from the germline V gene. Trimming took 6 bases from V and 5 from J; bases not matched to a gene: 9. This CDR3 is built from 15 residues. CDR3 residues: CASSSGTGEEYGYTF. DNA for the CDR3: TGTGCCAGCAGTTCCGGGACAGGGGAGGAGTATGGCTACACCTTC.

J is TRBJ2-5 and V is TRBV2, with TRBD2 matching 15 bases. V was pared by 6 bases and J by 5 bases, with 1 base of the junction left unmatched. Per the germline V gene, CDR1 is SNHLY and CDR2 is FYNNEI. This CDR3 is 14 amino acids long. The CDR3 here is CASSGLAGGETQYF. The CDR3 DNA follows: TGTGCCAGCAGCGGACTAGCGGGGGGGGAGACCCAGTACTTC.

This chain links TRBV5-1 with TRBJ1-5, with no clear D. CDR3 length equals 15 residues. Deletions cut 0 bases from V and 3 bases from J, with 10 bases between. The germline V gene has CDR1 SGHRS and CDR2 YFSETQ. The CDR3 sequence: CASSLGSRSNQPQHF. DNA of the CDR3: TGCGCCAGCAGCTTGGGATCGCGATCCAATCAGCCCCAGCATTTT. Full variable domain (rest looked up from reference TRBV5-1 and TRBJ1-5): KAGVTQTPRYLIKTRGQQVTLSCSPISGHRSVSWYQQTPGQGLQFLFEYFSETQRNKGNFPGRFSGRQFSNSRSEMNVSTLELGDSALYLCASSLGSRSNQPQHFGDGTRLSIL.

The chain uses TRBV9 and TRBJ2-7; the match to TRBD2 covers 7 bases. Trimming cost V 3 bases and J 1 base; bases outside gene matches: 1. Germline V CDR1 and CDR2: SGDLS, YYNGEE. The CDR3 runs 13 residues. The CDR3 region is CASSEGGSYEQYF. The CDR3 DNA is TGTGCCAGCAGCGAGGGAGGGTCCTACGAGCAGTACTTC.

The rearrangement joins TRBV7-2 to TRBJ2-5, with 9 bases that match TRBD2. CDR1 is SGHTA and CDR2 is FQGNSA in the germline V gene. The V gene end was trimmed by 6 bases and the J gene end by 1 base; junction bases not matched to a gene: 6. The CDR3 extends over 15 amino acids. The CDR3 spells CASREYSGSQETQYF. CDR3 sequence (DNA): TGTGCCAGCAGAGAATATAGCGGGAGCCAAGAGACCCAGTACTTC.

In this sample, this clone turned up once. The V gene is TRBV2, the J gene TRBJ1-5; 8 bases are shared with TRBD1. Germline lookup yields CDR1 SNHLY and CDR2 FYNNEI. This CDR3 is built from 14 residues. With 4 bases clipped from V and 5 bases from J, the junction kept 4 bases outside the gene matches. The CDR3 sequence: CASSGTGIYQPQHF. CDR3 in DNA: TGTGCCAGCAGTGGGACAGGGATCTATCAGCCCCAGCATTTT.

The chain links TRBV18 to TRBJ2-7, with 12 bases matching TRBD1. J lost 7 bases, V lost 4 bases, and 23 bases had no gene match. The CDR3 loop spans 20 amino acids. Germline V gene lookup returns CDR1 KGHSH and CDR2 LQKENI. CDR3 sequence (DNA): TGTGCCAGCTCACTCTTCGACACCGGGACAGGGGGCTGGTCCTCGTCTGAGCAGTACTTC. Translated, it gives CASSLFDTGTGGWSSSEQYF.

J is TRBJ2-5 and V is TRBV27; D remains ambiguous. The CDR3 is 14 residues long. CDR1 is MNHEY, CDR2 SMNVEV, per germline (reference sequence). The V and J ends lost 6 bases and 4 bases respectively, with 15 bases between them. This CDR3 reads CASSFGSQRETQYF. DNA for the CDR3: TGTGCCAGCAGCTTTGGAAGCCAGCGAGAGACCCAGTACTTC.

The rearrangement uses TRBV6-6 and TRBJ2-1; 8 bases map to TRBD2. Losses at the gene ends were 5 bases for V and 6 bases for J; bases not matched to a gene: 9. CDR1 is MNHNY and CDR2 is SVGAGI in the germline V gene (reference sequence). The CDR3 length is 15 residues. The CDR3 region has the DNA TGTGCCAGCAGTGACCGGGGGGGCGGGTTCAATGAGCAGTTCTTC. As protein: CASSDRGGGFNEQFF.

J is TRBJ2-1 and V is TRBV18; tentatively, D is TRBD1 (5 bases). Germline-derived CDR1 and CDR2 are KGHSH and LQKENI. CDR3 size: 15 residues. The V end lost 3 bases, the J end lost 0 bases, and 9 bases lay between the germline ends. The CDR3 loop reads CASSPVDSSYNEQFF. The CDR3 bases are TGTGCCAGCTCACCCGTTGACAGCTCCTACAATGAGCAGTTCTTC.